The T cell receptor (beta chain) under discussion was sequenced for a study of cytomegalovirus exposure and HLA in healthy donors. Primers included in the PCR were 60 Vbeta and 13 Jbeta primers. Method: immunoSEQ multiplex PCR; TCRdb's copy keeps in-frame clones and lacks some. The sample yields under 110,000 clones, about four fifths seen once. Trimming pared 2 bases from V and 8 bases from J, leaving 16 bases between. Germline loops: CDR1 LGHNA, CDR2 YSLEER. The CDR3 has 15 residues. This clonotype was obtained from a woman in her 40s in good health and CMV-seronegative. The chain employs TRBV4-3 and TRBJ2-1; D uncertain. Material for sequencing was PBMCs. CDR3 sequence: CASSQQLSKVHEQFF. The CDR3 DNA reads TGCGCCAGCAGCCAACAACTTAGCAAGGTCCATGAGCAGTTCTTC.